The TCR beta chain described here comes from a study of identical twins. Study-wide results and limits: These conclusions were based on statistical analysis (cross-sectional, not following the same donors).

One entry per CDR3 protein results from TCRdb running MiXCR on the 5' RACE reads. Among roughly 490,000 distinct CDR3 sequences listed, approximately 14% were seen once. Concerning this clonotype itself: Its matching antigen is unknown.

These data were also reused for a study on yellow fever vaccine responses in identical twins.

Sequencing input: CD4+ T cells sorted from blood. The TCR sequence derives from a woman younger than 35 in good health.

The CDR3 DNA sequence: TGCGCCAGCAGCTTGCAGCCCGGGGGCGATAACTATGGCTACACCTTC. Its translation: CASSLQPGGDNYGYTF. The chain recombines TRBV5-1 with TRBJ1-2; D possibly corresponds to TRBD1 (6 bases). V gave up 1 base and J gave up 1 base, with 14 bases separating them. Germline V gene sequence: CDR1 SGHRS, CDR2 YFSETQ. CDR3 size: 16 residues.